The rows below give T cell receptor beta chains drawn from one sample of a study of technical replicates of blood from several donors. The method was immunoSEQ multiplex PCR; TCRdb's version includes in-frame clones alone and lacks a portion of them. The data contain around 67,000 clones, 92% of them seen just once; the ten biggest clones take up about 0.35%. Sample: T cells isolated from PBMCs. Receptors originate from a human donor in good health. Each CDR3 is given with its conserved first and last residue. The D gene is left open where the match is weak. Clone size appears in some rows only: once, few, many, or a class for an expanded clone.

D	V	J	size	DNA	CDR3
TRBD1	TRBV28	TRBJ1-2	.	TGTGCCAGCAGAACAGGGACAGCCTATGGCTACACCTTC	CASRTGTAYGYTF
.	TRBV5-6	TRBJ2-5	.	TGTGCCAGCAGCTTGGACCGTCCAGTGGAGACCCAGTACTTC	CASSLDRPVETQYF
.	TRBV6-6	TRBJ1-1	few	TGTGCCAGCAGGCCCACAGGAAACACTGAAGCTTTCTTT	CASRPTGNTEAFF
.	TRBV7-9	TRBJ2-7	.	TGTGCCAGCAGCCCTAAGGACGGGACACTTCATTACGAGCAGTACTTC	CASSPKDGTLHYEQYF
.	TRBV7-3	TRBJ1-1	.	TGTGCCAGCAGCTCCACAGTCATGAACACTGAAGCTTTCTTT	CASSSTVMNTEAFF
.	TRBV15	TRBJ1-1	.	TGTGCCACAAGCACAATCAGGGTTCCCCTAACTTTCTTT	CATSTIRVPLTFF
TRBD2	TRBV25-1	TRBJ2-1	.	TGTGCCAGCAGTGAATTTGGACTAGCGGAGGGGTACAATGAGCAGTTCTTC	CASSEFGLAEGYNEQFF
.	TRBV2	TRBJ2-7	.	TGTGCCAGCAGTGATCTGGGGGGACAGCAGTACTTC	CASSDLGGQQYF
.	TRBV7-7	TRBJ2-2	.	TGTGCCAGCAGCCTGACAGGAAAATACACCGGGGAGCTGTTTTTT	CASSLTGKYTGELFF
.	TRBV15	TRBJ2-5	once	TGTGCCACCAGCAGAGATGAAAGGGGCGTCGATGAGACCCAGTACTTC	CATSRDERGVDETQYF
.	TRBV5-1	TRBJ1-1	.	TGCGCCAGCACCGCAGCAGGAACTGAAGCTTTCTTT	CASTAAGTEAFF
.	TRBV10-3	TRBJ1-5	.	TGTGCCATCCGGGACTATAGCAATCAGCCCCAGCATTTT	CAIRDYSNQPQHF
.	TRBV28	TRBJ1-4	once	TGTGCCAGCAGTTTATGGGATCCCCGGGGAGGGGACGAAAAACTGTTTTTT	CASSLWDPRGGDEKLFF
.	TRBV28	TRBJ2-2	.	TGTGCCAGCAGCCCTAGTAGGCGGATCGGGGAGCTGTTTTTT	CASSPSRRIGELFF
TRBD1	TRBV27	TRBJ1-1	once	TGTGCCAGCAGTCAGATTAGGACAGGGTATCTTTTTGGGACTGAAGCTTTCTTT	CASSQIRTGYLFGTEAFF
.	TRBV6-5	TRBJ1-1	.	TGTGCCAGCAGTTACTCGATAGACACTGAAGCTTTCTTT	CASSYSIDTEAFF
.	TRBV7-8	TRBJ1-2	.	TGTGCCAGCAGCTTCGGCTTCGGGGGAAACTATGGCTACACCTTC	CASSFGFGGNYGYTF
.	TRBV9	TRBJ1-1	few	TGTGCCAGCAGCGTAGCTCTAGGAGGAAACACTGAAGCTTTCTTT	CASSVALGGNTEAFF
.	TRBV19	TRBJ1-5	.	TGTGCCAGTAGTAAAGAAGGGGTTAATCAGCCCCAGCATTTT	CASSKEGVNQPQHF
.	TRBV5-4	TRBJ2-7	.	TGTGCCAGCAGCTTGGGCAGTTACTACGAGCAGTACTTC	CASSLGSYYEQYF
.	TRBV5-8	TRBJ2-7	.	TGTGCCAGCAGCCGGACTTTCTACGAGCAGTACTTC	CASSRTFYEQYF
.	TRBV7-2	TRBJ2-7	.	TGTGCCAGCAGCTTCGTTAGCTCCTACGAGCAGTACTTC	CASSFVSSYEQYF
.	TRBV25-1	TRBJ2-7	.	TGTGCCAGCAGTGTAACCGGGACTCCCGTGGGGGAGCAGTACTTC	CASSVTGTPVGEQYF
TRBD2	TRBV6-1	TRBJ2-1	.	TGTGCCAGCATACCAGCGGGAGAAAACTACAATGAGCAGTTCTTC	CASIPAGENYNEQFF
TRBD1	TRBV13	TRBJ2-1	.	TGTGCCAGCAGCATTCGGACAGGGTACAATGAGCAGTTCTTC	CASSIRTGYNEQFF
TRBD2	TRBV5-1	TRBJ2-1	.	TGCGCCAGCAGTCCCTGGGCGGGAGGATGGGGATACAATGAGCAGTTCTTC	CASSPWAGGWGYNEQFF
.	TRBV9	TRBJ2-1	.	TGTGCCAGCAGCGTAGTTAGTGCCAATGAGCAGTTCTTC	CASSVVSANEQFF
TRBD1	TRBV9	TRBJ2-3	once	TGTGCCAGCAGCGCGGGACAGCGGCAGTATTTT	CASSAGQRQYF
TRBD2	TRBV5-1	TRBJ2-3	.	TGCGCCAGCAGCTTGTGGCCTAGCGGGAGTCTAAACACAGATACGCAGTATTTT	CASSLWPSGSLNTDTQYF
TRBD1	TRBV25-1	TRBJ1-2	.	TGTGCCAGCAGTGGTGGAAGGGGGCGTGGCTACACCTTC	CASSGGRGRGYTF
.	TRBV4-3	TRBJ2-7	.	TGCGCCAGCAGCCAAGAAGCCGGGGAACACTACGAGCAGTACTTC	CASSQEAGEHYEQYF
TRBD2	TRBV6-5	TRBJ2-1	.	TGTGCCAGCAGTTTCTTGACTAGCGGTTACAATGAGCAGTTCTTC	CASSFLTSGYNEQFF
TRBD2	TRBV9	TRBJ2-7	.	TGTGCCAGCAGCCCCTCAGCGGGGCCAACCTACGAGCAGTACTTC	CASSPSAGPTYEQYF
.	TRBV11-3	TRBJ2-2	.	TGTGCCAGCAGCTTTATCTCGAACACCGGGGAGCTGTTTTTT	CASSFISNTGELFF
.	TRBV27	TRBJ2-1	.	TGTGCCAGCAGTTTATCCCCTATTAATGAGCAGTTCTTC	CASSLSPINEQFF
.	TRBV28	TRBJ2-3	.	TGTGCCAGCAGTTTATTGTCTAGCACAGATACGCAGTATTTT	CASSLLSSTDTQYF
.	TRBV9	TRBJ2-2	.	TGTGCCAGCACCGAGACCATAGGGGGTACCGGGGAGCTGTTTTTT	CASTETIGGTGELFF
TRBD1	TRBV9	TRBJ1-2	.	TGTGCCAGCAGCGAAAAACTGACAGGGGGGAAAGATGGCTACACCTTC	CASSEKLTGGKDGYTF
.	TRBV30	TRBJ2-3	.	TGTGCCTGGAGCCGGGTCGAGACGGGTACGCAGTATTTT	CAWSRVETGTQYF
.	TRBV10-3	TRBJ2-2	.	TGTGCCATCCCAGGACAGAATTTCACCGGGGAGCTGTTTTTT	CAIPGQNFTGELFF
.	TRBV21-1	TRBJ2-7	.	TGTGCCAGCAGGAGGTCGGACAGGGCAAATACCTACGAGCAGTACTTC	CASRRSDRANTYEQYF
TRBD1	TRBV11-2	TRBJ2-5	.	TGTGCCACCAGAAAGAGACAGGGAATATCGGGGACCCAGTACTTC	CATRKRQGISGTQYF
TRBD2	TRBV6-1	TRBJ2-3	.	TGTGCCAGCAGTGAAAGCGGGAGGGAAACAGATACGCAGTATTTT	CASSESGRETDTQYF
TRBD2	TRBV10-3	TRBJ2-1	once	TGTGCCATCAGTGAGACTAGCGGGAGCGAGCAGTTCTTC	CAISETSGSEQFF
TRBD1	TRBV10-3	TRBJ1-1	.	TGTGCCATCAGTTCCACAGGGGTCGGGAGCACTGAAGCTTTCTTT	CAISSTGVGSTEAFF
.	TRBV5-1	TRBJ2-3	.	TGCGCCAGCAGCATTCAGGTTATGACAGATACGCAGTATTTT	CASSIQVMTDTQYF
TRBD1	TRBV10-1	TRBJ2-4	.	TGCGCCAGCGGACAGGGGAAGAAGGCCAAAAACATTCAGTACTTC	CASGQGKKAKNIQYF
TRBD2	TRBV7-7	TRBJ2-3	.	TGTGCTAGCAGCTACGGGACTAGCGGGAGGTACGGCACAGATACGCAGTATTTT	CASSYGTSGRYGTDTQYF
TRBD1	TRBV19	TRBJ1-4	once	TGTGCCAGTAGTGTAGCCGGGACAGAAGATTACGAAAAACTGTTTTTT	CASSVAGTEDYEKLFF
.	TRBV10-3	TRBJ2-7	.	TGTGCCATCAGTTCCGGGACGGGGGATGAGCAGTACTTC	CAISSGTGDEQYF
.	TRBV30	TRBJ1-1	.	TGTGCCTGGAGTTTCGATTTCGGACAGCTGCTACCCAACACTGAAGCTTTCTTT	CAWSFDFGQLLPNTEAFF
TRBD2	TRBV9	TRBJ2-1	.	TGTGCCAGCAGCGTAGTGGCGGGAGAGGCCTACAATGAGCAGTTCTTC	CASSVVAGEAYNEQFF
TRBD1	TRBV2	TRBJ1-2	.	TGTGCCAGCTTGCTGACAGGGGGGGACTATGGCTACACCTTC	CASLLTGGDYGYTF
TRBD2	TRBV6-4	TRBJ2-3	once	TGTGCCAGCAGTGACGAGGGAGGCCCGGGAGGGACGCAGTATTTT	CASSDEGGPGGTQYF
TRBD2	TRBV9	TRBJ2-1	.	TGTGCCAGCAGCGGACTAGCGGGAGCTCATGAGCAGTTCTTC	CASSGLAGAHEQFF
TRBD2	TRBV9	TRBJ2-1	.	TGTGCCAGCAGCAAGGGACTAGCGGCCGAACGGTACAATGAGCAGTTCTTC	CASSKGLAAERYNEQFF
.	TRBV7-8	TRBJ2-1	.	TGTGCCAGCAGCTTAGAGCATGGTGAGCAGTTCTTC	CASSLEHGEQFF
TRBD1	TRBV7-2	TRBJ1-1	.	TGTGCCAGCAGCTTTCCGGGACAGGGGGCGAAAGCTTTCTTT	CASSFPGQGAKAFF
TRBD2	TRBV9	TRBJ2-1	few	TGTGCCAGCAGCGTTAGCGGGAGGGAGAACAATGAGCAGTTCTTC	CASSVSGRENNEQFF
TRBD2	TRBV2	TRBJ2-3	.	TGTGCCAGTTCCTTAATGGCTAGCGGAGGCACGCAGTATTTT	CASSLMASGGTQYF